This entry features one T cell receptor (beta chain) sequence. Its antigen is undetermined. Deletions cut 7 bases from V and 5 bases from J, with 15 bases between. This CDR3 has 14 amino acids. Germline V gene data show CDR1 as WSHSY and CDR2 as SAAADI. This sample stems from a study of T-cell memory formation after mild COVID-19. The wider study: Largely, the TCR clusters proved donor specific.

cDNA libraries for TCR alpha and TCR beta, carrying sample barcodes and UMIs, came from 5'RACE with constant-segment primers. TCRdb re-derived calls from the 5' RACE reads in MiXCR, one entry per CDR3 protein. The sample consists of 300,000 to 350,000 distinct CDR3 sequences, around 19% of them appearing once. Study-wide points: There were some responding clones in pre-infection memory, which suggested that cross-reactive memory had joined. The CD4+ clones that contracted clustered mainly within CM and EM, and the CD8+ clones concentrated in EMRA.

The receptor comes from a man younger than 35 who had mild COVID-19 (a few samples of this study predate the infection). Cell type and time point are not known. Sequenced sample: PBMCs or a T cell subset sorted from them (not recorded which). The V gene is TRBV10-2, the J gene TRBJ1-5, with D possibly TRBD1 on 5 matching bases. The CDR3 DNA reads as TGCGCCAGCACGTCAGGCAGGGTGGATCAGCCCCAGCATTTT. This gives the protein CASTSGRVDQPQHF.